Shown below are 6 T cell receptor beta chains from a single sample sequenced in a study of CD8+CD57+ T cells in acquired aplastic anemia. Profiling of TCR beta VDJ combinations and CDR3 sequences used genomic DNA as template. TCRdb processed the reads anew with MiXCR; each CDR3 protein has one entry. The table has around 80,000 distinct CDR3 sequences, about 70% seen once. It was patients with CD8+CD57+ cell expansion by flow cytometry who were chosen for sequencing. Sequencing input: sorted CD4+, CD8+, or CD8+CD57+ T cells (not recorded which) from PBMCs. The receptors come from a human donor with aplastic anemia.

The table lists this clonotype with a count of one. In DNA, the CDR3 is TGCAGTGCTAGTCCGGGACAGGGGGTCTATGGCTACACCTTC. Its translation is CSASPGQGVYGYTF. V and J are TRBV20-1 and TRBJ1-2; 11 nucleotides line up with TRBD1. The CDR3 length is 14 residues. With V trimmed by 3 bases and J by 4 bases, 4 bases remained unmatched. In germline, CDR1 is DFQATT, CDR2 SNEGSKA (reference sequence).

Only a few counts were recorded for this clonotype. The J gene is TRBJ2-5, the V gene TRBV7-2; possible D gene TRBD2, 6 bases. Trimming pared 8 bases from V and 5 bases from J, leaving 12 bases between. Germline CDR1 reads SGHTA; CDR2 reads FQGNSA. This CDR3 is 12 amino acids long. The CDR3 loop is CASRGMGETQYF. As DNA, the CDR3 is TGTGCCAGCCGGGGGATGGGGGAGACCCAGTACTTC.

The J gene is TRBJ2-7, the V gene TRBV7-9; no definite D call. The V gene's germline CDR1 is SEHNR and CDR2 FQNEAQ (reference sequence). Trimming cost V 5 bases and J 4 bases, with 9 bases left between them. The CDR3 is made up of 12 amino acids. CDR3 coding DNA: TGTGCCAGCAGCCGTAGTCTTTACGAGCAGTACTTC. Residues: CASSRSLYEQYF.

Ten or more counts support this clonotype. The chain employs TRBV5-6 and TRBJ1-3; D gene ambiguous. The CDR3 extends over 16 amino acids. The germline gives CDR1 SGHDT, CDR2 YYEEEE. Trimming took 4 bases from V and 0 from J, leaving 14 bases between them. The CDR3 sequence is CASSKLDSASGNTIYF. The CDR3 DNA reads TGTGCCAGCAGCAAGTTAGACTCAGCCTCTGGAAACACCATATATTTT.

This clonotype was found a few times. The V and J genes are TRBV7-9 and TRBJ1-5; D gene ambiguous. The CDR3 consists of 15 residues. Germline CDR1 is SEHNR and CDR2 is FQNEAQ (reference sequence). V was pared by 2 bases and J by 4 bases, with 12 bases between. CDR3 loop: CASSLSEQPNQPQHF. The CDR3 nucleotides read TGTGCCAGCAGCTTATCGGAACAGCCTAATCAGCCCCAGCATTTT.

The chain couples TRBV19 to TRBJ1-2; D unresolved. This CDR3 is 12 amino acids long. Trimming removed 0 bases from V and 2 bases from J, with 1 base in between. Germline V gene lookup returns CDR1 LNHDA and CDR2 SQIVND (reference sequence). The CDR3 reads CASSIENYGYTF. DNA for the CDR3: TGTGCCAGTAGTATAGAGAACTATGGCTACACCTTC.